One sample yielded the 3 T cell receptor beta chains listed below, sequenced in a study of blood T cells in healthy people across ages. Through a sample-barcoded 5' primer and a J-beta primer mix, a second PCR was run for roughly 7 to 12 cycles. TCRdb redid the calling of the 5' RACE reads with MiXCR, one entry per CDR3 protein. The sample includes around 870,000 distinct CDR3 sequences, 29% of them seen just once. The sequenced sample was blood. The origin of the receptors is a woman older than 75 in good health.

This clonotype has just a few counts. The junction and the germline gene differ at one end; a read error may be behind it. The rearrangement joins TRBV12-3 or TRBV12-4 to TRBJ2-3; no clear D gene. The CDR3 runs 12 residues. In DNA, the CDR3 is TGTGCCAGCAAATCTACCACAGATGCGCAGTATTTT. This gives the protein CASKSTTDAQYF.

This clonotype showed up just a few times. The chain employs TRBV7-9 and TRBJ2-5; possibly TRBD1 for D (6 bases). V was shortened by 5 bases and J by 1 base, with 11 bases between the two germline ends. The CDR3 loop spans 14 amino acids. From germline, CDR1 is SEHNR and CDR2 FQNEAQ (reference sequence). The CDR3 coding sequence is TGTGCCAGCAGCCCCGGACAGAGCCAAGAGACCCAGTACTTC. Its translation is CASSPGQSQETQYF.

As concerns this clonotype: Being one base from a much bigger clone, this may be a read error. This sequence joins TRBV11-2 and TRBJ2-3; D possibly matches TRBD1 or TRBD2 (6 bases each). Germline loops: CDR1 SGHAT, CDR2 FQNNGV. The V end was cut by 1 base, the J end by 5 bases, with 16 bases between. The CDR3 sequence is 16 residues long. The CDR3 sequence: CASSLGGGGGGDTQYF. In DNA, the CDR3 is TGTGCCAGCAGCTTAGGAGGAGGGGGAGGAGGAGATACGCAGTATTTT. The entire variable domain, with the rest obtained from reference TRBV11-2 and TRBJ2-3, is as follows: EAGVAQSPRYKIIEKRQSVAFWCNPISGHATLYWYQQILGQGPKLLIQFQNNGVVDDSQLPKDRFSAERLKGVDSTLKIQPAKLEDSAVYLCASSLGGGGGGDTQYFGPGTRLTVL.